The sequence of this T cell receptor beta chain was determined in a study of blood T cells in healthy people across ages. Points from the study as a whole: Roughly linearly, TCR beta diversity per million T cells fell as age increased.

The table lists this clonotype with many counts. Its antigen is currently unknown. With a J-beta primer mix and a sample-barcoded 5' primer, a second PCR ran 7 to 11 cycles. MiXCR was run by TCRdb on the 5' RACE reads, yielding one entry per CDR3 protein. The data contain about 1.5 million distinct CDR3 sequences, around 40% of them singletons. Germline V gives CDR1 MNHEY, CDR2 SVGEGT. V dropped 4 bases and J dropped 6 bases, with 6 bases sitting between them. The CDR3 is made up of 11 amino acids. Specimen: blood. The sequence derives from a woman under 30 in good health. The chain links TRBV6-2 or TRBV6-3 to TRBJ2-5; no definite D call. The CDR3 DNA reads as TGTGCCAGCAGTTCTGGGCAGACCCAGTACTTC. This gives the protein CASSSGQTQYF.